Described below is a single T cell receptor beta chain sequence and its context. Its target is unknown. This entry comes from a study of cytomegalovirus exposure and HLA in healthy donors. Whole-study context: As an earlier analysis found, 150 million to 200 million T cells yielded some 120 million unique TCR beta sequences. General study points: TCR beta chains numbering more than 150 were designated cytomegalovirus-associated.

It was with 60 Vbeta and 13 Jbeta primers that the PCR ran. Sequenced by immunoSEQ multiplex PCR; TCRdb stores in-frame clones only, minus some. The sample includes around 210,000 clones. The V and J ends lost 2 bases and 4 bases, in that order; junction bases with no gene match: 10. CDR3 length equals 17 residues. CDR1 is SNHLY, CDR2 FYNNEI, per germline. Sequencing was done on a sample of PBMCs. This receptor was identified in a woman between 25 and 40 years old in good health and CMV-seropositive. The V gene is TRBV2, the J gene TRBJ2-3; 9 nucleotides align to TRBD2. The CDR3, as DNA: TGTGCCAGCAGTGAATTCCGAGTTAGCGGGAGCGCAGATACGCAGTATTTT. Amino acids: CASSEFRVSGSADTQYF.